This TCR beta chain was obtained from a study of cytomegalovirus exposure and HLA in healthy donors. Overall study context: A subsequent analysis stated that the 110 or so validation repertoires were run on the same platform as the roughly 670 first-cohort repertoires.

CDR1 MGHRA and CDR2 YSYEKL come from the germline V gene. There are 14 residues in the CDR3. V was trimmed by 6 bases and J by 7 bases, leaving 16 bases between them. Sequenced by immunoSEQ multiplex PCR; TCRdb stores in-frame clones only, minus some. This repertoire shows 55,000 to 75,000 clones, about 91% found once; its top ten account for approximately 5%. The donors were part of the roughly 120-subject validation cohort, which stood apart from the roughly 680-subject first cohort. Comments on this clone: Its specificity is not known.

The study, taken as a whole, reports: Both high specificity and high sensitivity reportedly marked the classifier's diagnosis of cytomegalovirus status. Cytomegalovirus association was listed for about 170 TCR beta chains.

This sequence was found in a young man in good health and CMV-seropositive. V gene TRBV4-1 combines with J gene TRBJ1-5, with D unresolved. Sequencing input: PBMCs. The CDR3 DNA reads TGCGCCAGCAGGGATGGGTACGGGTCACAGCCCCAGCATTTT. Translated, it gives CASRDGYGSQPQHF.